The clone carrying this T cell receptor (beta chain) has a count of ten or more. Its antigen is as yet unknown. On two occasions, one at each of two time points, approximately 6 milliliters of peripheral blood were drawn. These data come from a study of prognosis after radiotherapy for stage I lung cancer. Across the whole study: Enrolled patients had stage I non-small cell lung cancer and entered the cohort between 2018 and 2019. For radiotherapy, patients got SBRT split into 3 to 5 fractions, giving a biologically effective dose of at least 100 Gy. Study-level findings and limits: Unique TCR clone counts fell after stereotactic body radiation therapy, median about 10,000 versus 6,900.

The authors amplified TCR beta CDR3 from genomic DNA using two-round multiplex PCR. First-round PCR amplification was performed with primers specific to each TRBV and TRBJ gene. Using its own MiXCR run on the multiplex PCR reads, TCRdb lists one record per CDR3 protein. The table has some 60,000 distinct CDR3 sequences, 26% seen once. The source was PBMCs, collected before or after stereotactic body radiation therapy (not recorded which). The TCR comes from a donor over 45 with non-small cell lung cancer.

In DNA, the CDR3 is TGTGCCAGTAGTTCGGACAGGGCGAACACCGGGGAGCTGTTTTTT. It encodes CASSSDRANTGELFF. The chain joins TRBV19 to TRBJ2-2; 8 nucleotides agree with TRBD1. Germline V CDR1 and CDR2: LNHDA, SQIVND (reference sequence). This CDR3 comprises 15 residues. V dropped 5 bases and J dropped 0; count of bases not matched to a gene: 2.